Below are 4 T cell receptor beta chains sequenced from a single sample in a study of sequential checkpoint blockade in melanoma. This table comes from immunoSEQ multiplex PCR, and its TCRdb copy is limited to in-frame clones, with some not included. The data hold about 19,000 clones, with over 60% observed a single time. Treatment here: randomized to nivolumab then ipilimumab (arm A) or the reverse (arm B). This specimen was CD8+ T cells sorted from blood (inferred from file names), taken from a patient given nivolumab and ipilimumab in sequence. These TCRs come from a human donor with melanoma.

The chain has TRBV4-3 and TRBJ1-2, with D uncertain. Between the trimmed V and J ends, which lost 0 bases and 7 bases, there was a span of 15 bases. The CDR3 consists of 15 residues. The germline CDR1 and CDR2 sequences are LGHNA and YSLEER. The CDR3 region has the DNA TGCGCCAGCAGCCAAGATCTCGGCGGGGTGCGTGGCTACACCTTC. This translates into CASSQDLGGVRGYTF.

The table lists this clone with a few counts. V gene TRBV7-6 combines with J gene TRBJ2-7; 7 bases match TRBD1. V trimming: 1 base; J trimming: 2 bases; junction bases outside the gene matches: 2. Germline values: CDR1 SGHVS, CDR2 FNYEAQ. This CDR3 is built from 14 residues. The CDR3 DNA is TGTGCCAGCAGCTTAGGGCAGGGGGCCTACGAGCAGTACTTC. It yields the protein CASSLGQGAYEQYF.

The chain couples TRBV4-1 to TRBJ2-7; D is possibly TRBD2 (5 bases). The germline CDR1 and CDR2 sequences are MGHRA and YSYEKL. Trimming took off 0 bases at V and 2 bases at J, with 14 bases between the two ends. The CDR3 extends over 16 amino acids. The CDR3 sequence is CASSQENSGGPYEQYF. The DNA of the CDR3 is TGCGCCAGCAGCCAAGAAAATTCTGGCGGGCCCTACGAGCAGTACTTC.

The chain carries TRBV21-1 and TRBJ2-1; the table calls TRBD2, which could not be checked here. TRBV21-1 is a known pseudogene. This CDR3 has 18 amino acids. The CDR3 protein is CASSKKGGLTSSYNEQFF. The CDR3 nucleotides read TGTGCCAGCAGCAAAAAGGGGGGACTAACGAGCTCCTACAATGAGCAGTTCTTC.